What follows describes a single TCR beta chain. RNA transcripts were the template for amplifying TCR beta CDR3 regions. HTBI primers drove first-round RT-PCR of the TCR CDR3. TCRdb reanalysed the multiplex PCR reads using MiXCR and keeps one entry per CDR3 protein. Of fewer than 600,000 distinct CDR3 sequences in the sample, about 15% were seen once. This sample was taken from a study of T cells in Graves' hyperthyroidism and ophthalmopathy. With 12 bases removed from V and 1 base from J, the gap between germline ends came to 15 bases. The CDR3 is made up of 14 amino acids. Germline V gives CDR1 KGHDR, CDR2 SFDVKD. Hyperthyroidism in the patients, aged 18 to 65, was newly diagnosed and under 2 months in duration. Exclusion of a patient resulted from uncontrolled infection, other autoimmune disease, pregnancy or lactation.

The chain links TRBV24-1 to TRBJ1-5; D is undetermined. This receptor was identified in a woman aged 40 to 55 with Graves' hyperthyroidism. Sequences were obtained from blood. The CDR3: CASSAAGSNQPQHF. The DNA of the CDR3 is TGTGCCTCTTCCGCGGCAGGCAGCAATCAGCCCCAGCATTTT.